This T cell receptor beta chain was documented in a study of T cell repertoires in cytomegalovirus infection. CDR1 and CDR2 (germline): MNHNS, SASEGT. The CDR3 consists of 15 residues. Trimming stripped 5 bases from V and 0 bases from J, with 11 bases between. One entry per CDR3 protein results from TCRdb running MiXCR on the reads. The data show around 740,000 distinct CDR3 sequences, 35% seen once. Sequences were obtained from PBMCs. V is TRBV6-1 and J is TRBJ1-5; D uncertain. The sequence was obtained from a human donor in good health (CMV status not recorded). Some clones in this sample may be carry-over from other donors' samples. Written as DNA, the CDR3 is TGTGCCAGCAGTTTCGACGGAAGTAGCAATCAGCCCCAGCATTTT. Its protein is CASSFDGSSNQPQHF.